One sample yielded the 20 T cell receptor beta chains listed below, sequenced in a study of T cell responses to AZD1222 COVID-19 vaccine. Generated by immunoSEQ multiplex PCR, the TCRdb table keeps only in-frame clones and is missing some. There are over 70,000 clones in the sample; approximately 89% occur only once, and about 9.3% lies in the top ten. Specimen: peripheral blood, collected 28 days after the second AZD1222 dose. These receptors came from an adult who received the AZD1222 COVID-19 vaccine.

The chain employs TRBV11-2 and TRBJ2-7; no definite D call. The CDR3 sequence is 15 residues long. The V end was cut by 5 bases, the J end by 0 bases, with 14 bases between. The germline V gene encodes CDR1 SGHAT and CDR2 FQNNGV. The CDR3 protein is CASSVTATNSYEQYV. The DNA for the CDR3 is TGTGCCAGCAGCGTCACAGCTACCAACTCCTACGAGCAGTACGTC.

This chain links TRBV27 with TRBJ2-7; perhaps TRBD1 as D (6 bases). The V end was cut by 5 bases, the J end by 7 bases, with 15 bases between. CDR3 length: 13 amino acids. Germline loops: CDR1 MNHEY, CDR2 SMNVEV (reference sequence). The DNA of the CDR3 is TGTGCCAGCAGTCGAGGGGGTACCGAAGAGCAGTACTTC. Its protein product is CASSRGGTEEQYF.

V is TRBV6-2 or TRBV6-3 and J is TRBJ1-5, with 8 bases aligning to TRBD1. V lost 4 bases to trimming and J lost 6 bases; unmatched junction nucleotides: 8. The CDR3 covers 15 residues. Germline V gene lookup returns CDR1 MNHEY and CDR2 SVGEGT. The DNA of the CDR3 is TGTGCCAGCAGTTCCACCTCAGGGGGCGTTCAGCCCCAGCATTTT. Amino acids: CASSSTSGGVQPQHF.

The CDR3 region is CASSRQRGPYQETQYF. The CDR3 DNA reads as TGTGCCAGCAGCCGACAGCGGGGGCCGTACCAAGAGACCCAGTACTTC. This rearrangement joins TRBV5-4 to TRBJ2-5; 8 nucleotides line up with TRBD2. Looked up from germline, CDR1 is SGHNT and CDR2 is YYREEE (reference sequence). The CDR3 runs to 16 residues. Trimming took 4 bases from V and 0 from J; bases not matched to a gene: 8.

The chain has TRBV9 and TRBJ1-2; 8 bases match TRBD1. The V gene end was trimmed by 0 bases and the J gene end by 4 bases; junction bases not matched to a gene: 5. This CDR3 is built from 15 residues. Germline V CDR1 and CDR2: SGDLS, YYNGEE. The CDR3 DNA sequence: TGTGCCAGCAGCGTAGCTCCCGACAGGGGCTATGGCTACACCTTC. It encodes CASSVAPDRGYGYTF.

The gene calls are TRBV5-1 and TRBJ2-3, with a tentative D call TRBD2 (6 bases). The germline V and J ends were trimmed by 4 bases and 0 bases, with 9 bases remaining between them. Germline CDR1 and CDR2: SGHRS and YFSETQ. The CDR3 totals 14 residues. CDR3 amino acids: CASSGGVSTDTQYF. CDR3 sequence (DNA): TGCGCCAGCAGCGGCGGGGTTAGCACAGATACGCAGTATTTT.

V usage is TRBV6-1 and J usage is TRBJ1-4, with TRBD1 matching over 8 bases. J was trimmed by 8 bases and V by 2 bases; bases with no gene match: 7. The CDR3 length is 15 residues. In germline, CDR1 is MNHNS, CDR2 SASEGT. CDR3 protein: CASSERDRIGEKLFF. The CDR3 DNA follows: TGTGCCAGCAGTGAACGGGACAGGATAGGAGAAAAACTGTTTTTT.

The chain carries TRBV3-1 (or the pseudogene TRBV3-2) and TRBJ2-2, with TRBD2 identical over 7 bases. The germline V gene has CDR1 LGHDT and CDR2 YNNKEL (reference sequence). Trimming removed 1 base from V and 5 bases from J; junction bases left unmatched: 7. The length of the CDR3 is 16 residues. DNA for the CDR3: TGTGCCAGCAGCCAAGTAACGGGGGGATCAACCGGGGAGCTGTTTTTT. Amino acids: CASSQVTGGSTGELFF.

V gene TRBV18 combines with J gene TRBJ2-1; 8 bases line up with TRBD1. CDR3 size: 15 residues. Germline trimming cut 3 bases from V and 4 bases from J; bases unmatched to any gene: 5. Germline CDR1 KGHSH, CDR2 LQKENI. The CDR3 protein is CASSPGTGYYNEQFF. The CDR3 coding sequence is TGTGCCAGCTCACCGGGGACAGGCTATTACAATGAGCAGTTCTTC.

The chain links TRBV3-1 (or the pseudogene TRBV3-2) to TRBJ1-2; 8 nucleotides line up with TRBD1. The CDR3 runs 13 residues. The V segment lost 3 bases and the J segment 8 bases; nucleotides outside the gene matches: 5. Germline-derived CDR1 and CDR2 are LGHDT and YNNKEL (reference sequence). The CDR3 DNA reads as TGTGCCAGCAGCCACGGACAGGGAAGAGGCTACACCTTC. Protein: CASSHGQGRGYTF.

The chain is built from TRBV19 and TRBJ1-2; possibly TRBD1 for D (6 bases). The germline CDR1 and CDR2 sequences are LNHDA and SQIVND (reference sequence). Trimming took off 4 bases at V and 8 bases at J, with 11 bases between the two ends. The CDR3 spans 12 residues. CDR3 sequence (DNA): TGTGCCAGTAGTAGCAGGGGATCCGGCTACACCTTC. Residues: CASSSRGSGYTF.

The rearrangement uses TRBV23-1 and TRBJ1-2; D uncertain. TRBV23-1 is sorted into the ORF group, with uncertain function. The CDR3 is 16 residues long. V lost 0 bases, J lost 2 bases, and 13 bases lay in between. The CDR3: CASSQSKWNGNYGYTF. The DNA of the CDR3 is TGCGCCAGCAGTCAATCGAAGTGGAATGGAAACTATGGCTACACCTTC.

V is TRBV19 and J is TRBJ2-7, with no clear D. Per the germline V gene, CDR1 is LNHDA and CDR2 is SQIVND (reference sequence). Trimming took off 3 bases at V and 3 bases at J, with 15 bases between the two ends. This CDR3 is built from 15 residues. The CDR3 is CASSISGSLHYEQYF. The DNA for the CDR3 is TGTGCCAGTAGTATCTCGGGTTCCCTTCACTACGAGCAGTACTTC.

The chain employs TRBV3-1 (or the pseudogene TRBV3-2) and TRBJ2-3; 9 bases map to TRBD2. The CDR3 consists of 17 residues. With 3 bases clipped from V and 0 bases from J, the junction kept 7 bases outside the gene matches. Germline V CDR1 and CDR2: LGHDT, YNNKEL (reference sequence). CDR3 region: CASSQSAGGPSTDTQYF. CDR3 sequence (DNA): TGTGCCAGCAGCCAGTCGGCGGGAGGGCCGAGCACAGATACGCAGTATTTT.

This clone was seen a few times. The chain joins TRBV7-9 to TRBJ1-2; D not certain. Between the trimmed V and J ends, which lost 0 bases and 8 bases, there was a span of 10 bases. CDR1 and CDR2 from the germline V gene are SEHNR and FQNEAQ (reference sequence). The CDR3 totals 13 residues. CDR3 loop: CASSLAGTGGYTF. The DNA for the CDR3 is TGTGCCAGCAGCTTAGCGGGAACCGGCGGCTACACCTTC.

V gene TRBV6-2 or TRBV6-3 combines with J gene TRBJ2-7; 7 bases are shared with TRBD1. Per germline, CDR1 MNHEY and CDR2 SVGEGT. The CDR3 runs 14 residues. V gave up 5 bases and J gave up 3 bases; unmatched junction bases: 7. CDR3 protein: CASSLGQAYYEQYF. Written as DNA, the CDR3 is TGTGCCAGCAGTCTCGGACAGGCCTACTACGAGCAGTACTTC.

The chain is built from TRBV9 and TRBJ1-4; D call uncertain. V was clipped by 0 bases and J by 8 bases, with 11 bases between them. The germline gives CDR1 SGDLS, CDR2 YYNGEE. The CDR3 length is 14 residues. CDR3 loop: CASSVGQDGEKLFF. The CDR3 nucleotides are TGTGCCAGCAGCGTAGGGCAGGACGGGGAAAAACTGTTTTTT.

The chain combines TRBV9 with TRBJ2-2; D gene ambiguous. This CDR3 has 14 residues. Germline assignment: CDR1 SGDLS and CDR2 YYNGEE. V was pared by 0 bases and J by 1 base, with 4 bases between. The CDR3 region is CASSVGRNTGELFF. In DNA form, the CDR3 reads TGTGCCAGCAGCGTAGGACGGAACACCGGGGAGCTGTTTTTT.

J is TRBJ2-1 and V is TRBV11-3; maybe TRBD2 (5 bases). V dropped 5 bases and J dropped 7 bases, with 9 bases sitting between them. Looked up from germline, CDR1 is SGHNT and CDR2 is YENEEA. This CDR3 comprises 12 residues. CDR3 nucleotides: TGTGCCAGCAGCCGCCGACTAAATGAGCAGTTCTTC. Translated: CASSRRLNEQFF.

This chain joins TRBV20-1 and TRBJ2-3; 9 bases match TRBD2. Losses at the gene ends were 3 bases for V and 3 bases for J; bases not matched to a gene: 10. CDR1 and CDR2 (germline): DFQATT, SNEGSKA (reference sequence). This CDR3 spans 16 amino acids. Written as DNA, the CDR3 is TGCAGTGCTAGTGCCGTGGCGGGGGGGGCTACAGATACGCAGTATTTT. This gives the protein CSASAVAGGATDTQYF.